The sequence of this TCR beta chain was determined in a study of human T cells and chemical hapten exposure. Broader study findings: Relative to controls, expanded TCRs formed significantly more large CDR3 similarity clusters.

The study used a library that attached unique molecular identifiers to individual cDNA molecules. TCRdb used MiXCR to reprocess the RACE reads, holding one entry per CDR3 protein. The profile shows tens of thousands of distinct CDR3 sequences, approximately 9.9% of them singletons. Time point: patch test 3, about 24 weeks after DPC sensitization. Documented treatment: therapeutic diphenylcyclopropenone sensitization with weekly scalp DPC. This clonotype was found many times. Antigen specificity is unknown. Germline loops: CDR1 KGHSH, CDR2 LQKENI. The CDR3 consists of 16 residues. The germline V and J ends were trimmed by 0 bases and 1 base, with 12 bases remaining between them.

This receptor was obtained from a woman aged 40 to 50 with alopecia areata. Some clones in this sample may be carry-over from other donors' samples. The V call is TRBV18, the J call TRBJ2-5, with D perhaps matching TRBD1 or TRBD2 (5 bases each). Sequenced material: whole blood, taken in connection with sensitization to the hapten diphenylcyclopropenone (DPC). This CDR3 is CASSPPRDGLQETQYF. CDR3 coding DNA: TGTGCCAGCTCACCACCCCGGGACGGACTCCAAGAGACCCAGTACTTC.